Reported below is one TCR beta chain. Its antigen is unknown. Method: immunoSEQ multiplex PCR; TCRdb's copy keeps in-frame clones and lacks some. The sample includes some 90,000 clones, roughly 80% of them seen just once. The ends were cut back, 1 base at V and 0 bases at J, with 4 bases in the middle. This CDR3 is 15 amino acids long. Per germline, CDR1 KGHSH and CDR2 LQKENI. The record originates from a study of radiotherapy plus CTLA-4 blockade in lung cancer. Findings and caveats of the study: Expansion of tumor-derived TCR clones was observed in blood after radiotherapy plus ipilimumab. Increased serum interferon-beta after radiation also reportedly predicted response strongly.

The rearrangement joins TRBV18 to TRBJ2-6; D is ambiguous. This sequence was found in a human donor with non-small cell lung cancer who had stable disease on radiotherapy plus ipilimumab. The sequencing used peripheral blood, collected from a patient treated with radiotherapy plus ipilimumab. CDR3 amino acids: CASSPQSSGANVLTF. The CDR3 DNA reads as TGTGCCAGCTCACCACAGAGCTCTGGGGCCAACGTCCTGACTTTC. Variable domain in full (rest from reference TRBV18 and TRBJ2-6): NAGVMQNPRHLVRRRGQEARLRCSPMKGHSHVYWYRQLPEEGLKFMVYLQKENIIDESGMPKERFSAEFPKEGPSILRIQQVVRGDSAAYFCASSPQSSGANVLTFGAGSRLTVL.